This T cell receptor (beta chain) was profiled in a study of graft-versus-host responses after intestinal transplantation. The wider study: Tacrolimus plus steroids were given to all recipients for roughly three years, preceded by anti-thymocyte globulin induction.

Worth noting for this clone: Its matching antigen is unknown.

The protocol was immunoSEQ multiplex PCR, while the TCRdb copy is restricted to in-frame clones and leaves out a portion. The data hold roughly 43,000 clones, with roughly 94% observed a single time. Regarding the study as a whole: Within the allografts of patients who had graft-donor T cell macrochimerism, graft-versus-host to host-versus-graft clonal ratios were high.

This clonotype was obtained from a human patient who received an intestinal transplant, so some T cells may come from the graft donor. The sequenced sample was PBMCs, obtained about 350 days after intestinal transplant.

The DNA of the CDR3 is TGCAGCGTTGAAGGGACAGGAGGAACCTACGAGCAGTACTTC. It translates to CSVEGTGGTYEQYF. The chain carries TRBV29-1 and TRBJ2-5, with 7 bases that match TRBD1. The tail of the sequence fits TRBJ2-7 better, so the J call may be wrong. This CDR3 region has 14 residues. CDR1 and CDR2 from the germline V gene are SQVTM and ANQGSEA.